This TCR beta chain appears in the sequencing data of a study of somatic mutations in cytotoxic T cells in rheumatoid arthritis. Study results and caveats: Age was associated with higher CD8+ clonality in rheumatoid arthritis patients, not in healthy controls.

As for this clone: As yet, its antigen is unknown.

Per the study methods: Some patient CD8+ clones were larger than 1%, and these rarely matched published virus-specific TCRB sequences. Clones were sequenced by immunoSEQ multiplex PCR, and TCRdb holds only the in-frame ones, with some missing. That table furnishes V, J and clone size, whereas the DNA furnished D and trimming. This sample yields 15,000 or so clones, of which around 77% are seen a single time; about 10% belongs to the top ten. V was cut by 5 bases and J by 8 bases, with 10 bases left in between. This CDR3 region has 12 residues. Per germline, CDR1 MDHEN and CDR2 SYDVKM. Once isolated by positive magnetic bead selection, the CD4+ and CD8+ cells had their purity checked by flow cytometry.

The sample taken for sequencing was CD8+ T cells sorted from blood. This rearrangement joins TRBV28 to TRBJ1-5, with D hard to call. This clonotype was sampled from an adult with rheumatoid arthritis. CDR3 in amino acids: CASSPSAEPQHF. The DNA of the CDR3 is TGTGCCAGCAGTCCCTCGGCGGAGCCCCAGCATTTT.